This passage covers 7 T cell receptor beta chains from one sample sequenced in a study of beta chain features in type 1 diabetes. The authors reverse transcribed all of the isolated RNA, so sequencing captured expressed TCRB transcripts. Produced via immunoSEQ multiplex PCR; TCRdb's table is partial and in-frame only. Of some 150,000 clones detected, 6.9% appear once; the ten largest clones hold under 1.5%. Sequencing was done on a sample of central memory CD4+ T cells from blood. Receptors originate from a woman between 25 and 40 years old in good health.

The table lists this clone with a count of one. A much bigger clone sits one base away, suggesting this may be a read error. The genes are TRBV9 and TRBJ2-7; 8 bases agree with TRBD2. This CDR3 spans 15 amino acids. After removal of 3 bases from V and 5 bases from J, the junction contained 10 bases not matched to a gene. From germline, CDR1 is SGDLS and CDR2 YYNGEE. The CDR3 protein is CASSALLAEGNEQYF. As DNA, the CDR3 is TGTGCCAGCAGCGCCTTACTAGCGGAGGGAAACGAGCAGTACTTC.

This clone was detected only a few times. The rearrangement uses TRBV7-9 and TRBJ2-5; D uncertain. Germline V gene data show CDR1 as SEHNR and CDR2 as FQNEAQ (reference sequence). CDR3 size: 12 residues. V shed 5 bases and J shed 5 bases, with 9 bases lying between them. The CDR3 region is CASSSPRETQYF. As DNA, the CDR3 is TGTGCCAGCAGCAGCCCACGGGAGACCCAGTACTTC.

This clone was counted between two and nine times. This chain joins TRBV11-1 and TRBJ2-3; a weak D match, TRBD1 (6 bases). The germline gives CDR1 SGHAT, CDR2 FQDESV (reference sequence). The CDR3 covers 14 residues. Trimming left V 8 bases short and J 1 base short, with 13 bases between. The CDR3 sequence is CASGRGARTDTQYF. Written as DNA, the CDR3 is TGTGCCAGCGGCAGGGGCGCTCGCACAGATACGCAGTATTTT.

The V gene is TRBV27, the J gene TRBJ2-1; TRBD1 aligns across 9 bases. The CDR3 is 14 amino acids. V dropped 5 bases and J dropped 15; count of bases not matched to a gene: 14. Germline V CDR1 and CDR2: MNHEY, SMNVEV (reference sequence). The CDR3 DNA reads as TGTGCCAGCAGTGAACTAATTACACAGGGGGCACGGTTCTTC. Translated, it gives CASSELITQGARFF.

The V call is TRBV29-1, the J call TRBJ2-7; TRBD1 matches at 10 bases. The CDR3 covers 15 residues. Germline assignment: CDR1 SQVTM and CDR2 ANQGSEA. The J segment lost 2 bases and the V segment lost 1 base, leaving 5 bases of the junction unmatched. The CDR3 protein is CSVEVLDRGTYEQYF. Here the CDR3 DNA reads TGCAGCGTTGAAGTTTTGGACAGGGGGACCTACGAGCAGTACTTC.

This clone showed up just a few times. The J gene is TRBJ2-1, the V gene TRBV6-1, with 8 bases aligning to TRBD1. This CDR3 spans 13 amino acids. V gave up 8 bases and J gave up 4 bases; unmatched junction bases: 4. From germline, CDR1 is MNHNS and CDR2 SASEGT. CDR3 protein: CASGDRNYNEQFF. The CDR3 DNA follows: TGTGCCAGCGGGGACAGGAATTACAATGAGCAGTTCTTC.

This clone was detected only a few times. The CDR3 nucleotides read TGTGCCAGCAGCTTAGTGGGACTAGGGAGCAATGAGCAGTTCTTC. Amino acids: CASSLVGLGSNEQFF. V and J are TRBV7-2 and TRBJ2-1, with 8 bases matching TRBD2. The trim removed 1 base at V and 6 bases at J, leaving 5 bases unmatched. From germline, CDR1 is SGHTA and CDR2 FQGNSA. This CDR3 has 15 residues.